Here is one T cell receptor (beta chain) with its context. This entry is derived from a study of shared clonotypes between healthy human individuals. As for the study in general: A few men and two women, aged 18 to 49, were donors.

Original handling: Quality scores were absent from the junction-only immunoSEQ sequences, so filtering differed. Only in-frame clones appear in the TCRdb table, and some are missing; sequencing was by immunoSEQ multiplex PCR. V, J and clone size derive from that table, while D and trimming were established from the DNA sequence. The sample shows about 2.3 million clones, about nine tenths of them seen only once. Trimming took off 6 bases at V and 3 bases at J, with 15 bases between the two ends. Germline V gene lookup returns CDR1 MNHEY and CDR2 SMNVEV (reference sequence). The CDR3 spans 14 residues.

Sequencing was performed on naive CD4+ T cells from PBMCs. Sample subset: CD45RA+ positively selected. The V and J genes are TRBV27 and TRBJ2-7; D is possibly TRBD2 (6 bases). The source of this sequence is a man younger than 30 in good health. Some clones in this sample may be carry-over from other donors' samples. The CDR3: CASSLLAEGYEQYF. In DNA, the CDR3 is TGTGCCAGCAGCCTGTTAGCGGAGGGCTACGAGCAGTACTTC.